This T cell receptor beta chain was recovered during a study of blood T cell repertoires in COVID-19. At the level of the study: From the United States, Italy and Spain came samples of acute and convalescent COVID-19.

Assay: immunoSEQ multiplex PCR; the TCRdb copy retains only in-frame clones and omits some. The sample yields about 200,000 clones, roughly nine tenths seen once. In germline, CDR1 is ENHRY, CDR2 SYGVKD. Trimming took off 6 bases at V and 3 bases at J, with 11 bases between the two ends. The CDR3 has 13 residues. The TCR originated in a woman aged 70-85 years with acute or convalescent COVID-19. The chain employs TRBV10-3 and TRBJ1-2, with D maybe TRBD1 (6 bases). Specimen: peripheral blood. CDR3 nucleotides: TGTGCCATCAGCAATCGACAGGACTATGGCTACACCTTC. It encodes CAISNRQDYGYTF.